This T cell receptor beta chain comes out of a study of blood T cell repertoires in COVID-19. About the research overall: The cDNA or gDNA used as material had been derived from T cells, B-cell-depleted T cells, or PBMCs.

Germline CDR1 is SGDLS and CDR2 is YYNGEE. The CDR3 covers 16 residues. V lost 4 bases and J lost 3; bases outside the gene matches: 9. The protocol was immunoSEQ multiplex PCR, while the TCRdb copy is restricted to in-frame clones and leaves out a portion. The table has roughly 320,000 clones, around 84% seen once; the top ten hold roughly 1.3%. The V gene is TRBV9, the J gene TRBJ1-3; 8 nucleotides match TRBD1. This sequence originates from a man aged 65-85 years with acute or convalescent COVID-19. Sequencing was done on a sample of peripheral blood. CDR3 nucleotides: TGTGCCAGCAGCTCAGGACAGGGTCTTGATGGAAACACCATATATTTT. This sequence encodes CASSSGQGLDGNTIYF.